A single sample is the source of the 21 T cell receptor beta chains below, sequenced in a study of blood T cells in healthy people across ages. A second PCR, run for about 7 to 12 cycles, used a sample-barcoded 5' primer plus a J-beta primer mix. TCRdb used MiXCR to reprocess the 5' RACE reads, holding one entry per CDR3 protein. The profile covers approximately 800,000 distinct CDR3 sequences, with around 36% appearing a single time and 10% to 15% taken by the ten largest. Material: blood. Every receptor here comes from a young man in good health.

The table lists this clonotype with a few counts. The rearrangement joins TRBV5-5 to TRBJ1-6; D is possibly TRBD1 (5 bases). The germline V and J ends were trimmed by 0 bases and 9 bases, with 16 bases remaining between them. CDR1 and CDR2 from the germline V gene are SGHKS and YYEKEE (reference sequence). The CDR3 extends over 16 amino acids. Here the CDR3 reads CASSLDGGAEGSPLHF. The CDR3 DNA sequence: TGTGCCAGCAGCTTGGATGGCGGGGCCGAAGGTTCACCCCTCCACTTT. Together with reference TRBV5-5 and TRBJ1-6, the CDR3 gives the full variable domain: DAGVTQSPTHLIKTRGQQVTLRCSPISGHKSVSWYQQVLGQGPQFIFQYYEKEERGRGNFPDRFSARQFPNYSSELNVNALLLGDSALYLCASSLDGGAEGSPLHFGNGTRLTVT.

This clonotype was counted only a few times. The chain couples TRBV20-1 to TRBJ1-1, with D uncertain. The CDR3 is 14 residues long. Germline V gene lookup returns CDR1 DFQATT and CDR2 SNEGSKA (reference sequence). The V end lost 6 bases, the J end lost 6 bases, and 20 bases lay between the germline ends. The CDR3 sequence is CSASRAPVGPEAFF. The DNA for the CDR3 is TGCAGTGCCAGCCGGGCCCCGGTTGGCCCTGAAGCTTTCTTT.

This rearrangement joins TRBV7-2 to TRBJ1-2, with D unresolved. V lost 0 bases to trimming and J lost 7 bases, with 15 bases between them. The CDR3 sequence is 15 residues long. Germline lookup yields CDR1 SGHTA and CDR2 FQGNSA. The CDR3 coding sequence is TGTGCCAGCAGCTTAGCGAAGGGCGGCTTCGGTGGCTACACCTTC. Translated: CASSLAKGGFGGYTF.

Here the CDR3 DNA reads TGTGCCAGCAGTCCGCTCCCTGATAGCAATCAGCCCCAGCATTTT. Its translation is CASSPLPDSNQPQHF. This sequence joins TRBV27 and TRBJ1-5; no definite D call. Trimming shortened V by 5 bases and J by 0 bases, and 11 bases separated the two germline ends. This CDR3 contains 15 residues. Per germline, CDR1 MNHEY and CDR2 SMNVEV (reference sequence).

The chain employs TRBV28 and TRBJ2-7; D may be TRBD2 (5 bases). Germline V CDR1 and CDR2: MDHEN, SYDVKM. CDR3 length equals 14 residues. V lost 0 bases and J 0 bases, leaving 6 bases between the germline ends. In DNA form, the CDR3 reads TGTGCCAGCAGTTTATGGGGGAGCTCCTACGAGCAGTACTTC. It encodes CASSLWGSSYEQYF.

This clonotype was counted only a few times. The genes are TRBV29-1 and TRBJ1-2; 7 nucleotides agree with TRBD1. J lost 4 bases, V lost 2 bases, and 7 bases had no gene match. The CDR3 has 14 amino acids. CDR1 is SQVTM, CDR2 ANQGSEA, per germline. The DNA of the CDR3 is TGCAGCGTTGAAAGGCAGGGGGACCTCTATGGCTACACCTTC. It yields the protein CSVERQGDLYGYTF.

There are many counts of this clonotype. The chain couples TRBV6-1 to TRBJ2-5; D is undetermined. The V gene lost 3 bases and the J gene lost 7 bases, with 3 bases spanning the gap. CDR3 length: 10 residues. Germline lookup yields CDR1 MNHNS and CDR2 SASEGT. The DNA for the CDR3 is TGTGCCAGCAGTGACGTGACCCAGTACTTC. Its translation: CASSDVTQYF.

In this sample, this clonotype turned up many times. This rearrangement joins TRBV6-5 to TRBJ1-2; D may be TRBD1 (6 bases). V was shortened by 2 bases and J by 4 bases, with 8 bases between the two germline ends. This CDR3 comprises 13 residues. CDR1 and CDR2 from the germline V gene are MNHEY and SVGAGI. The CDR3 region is CASSYGQLYGYTF. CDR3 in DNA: TGTGCCAGCAGTTACGGACAGCTCTATGGCTACACCTTC.

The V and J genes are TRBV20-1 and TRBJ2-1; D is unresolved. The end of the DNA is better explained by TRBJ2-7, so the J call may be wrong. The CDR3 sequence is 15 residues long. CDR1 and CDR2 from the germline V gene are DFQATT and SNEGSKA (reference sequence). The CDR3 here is CSARGYLSSYNEQYF. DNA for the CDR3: TGCAGTGCTAGAGGCTACCTCTCCTCCTACAATGAGCAGTACTTC.

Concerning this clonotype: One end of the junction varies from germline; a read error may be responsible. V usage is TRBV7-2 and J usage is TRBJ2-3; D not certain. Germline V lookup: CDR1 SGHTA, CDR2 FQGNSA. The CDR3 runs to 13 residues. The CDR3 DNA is TGTGCCGGCAGCTTAGTCTCAGCAGATACGCAGTATTTT. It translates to CAGSLVSADTQYF.

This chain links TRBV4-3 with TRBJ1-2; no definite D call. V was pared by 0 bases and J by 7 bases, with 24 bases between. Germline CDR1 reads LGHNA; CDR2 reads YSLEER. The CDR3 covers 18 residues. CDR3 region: CASSQDRYDALGSPGYTF. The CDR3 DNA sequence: TGCGCCAGCAGCCAAGATAGATATGACGCCTTGGGGTCTCCTGGCTACACCTTC.

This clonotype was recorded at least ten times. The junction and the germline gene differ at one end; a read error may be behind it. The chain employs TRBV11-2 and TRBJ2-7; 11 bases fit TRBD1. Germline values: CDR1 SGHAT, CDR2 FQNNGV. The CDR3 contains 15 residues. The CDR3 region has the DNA TGCGCCAGCAGCCCCCGGGACAGGGGGAGCTACGAGCAGTACTTC. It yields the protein CASSPRDRGSYEQYF.

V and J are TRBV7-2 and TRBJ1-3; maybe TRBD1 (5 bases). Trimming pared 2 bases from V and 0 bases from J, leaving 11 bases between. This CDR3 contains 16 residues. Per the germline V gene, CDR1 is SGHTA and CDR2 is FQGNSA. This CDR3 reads CASSLSGANSGNTIYF. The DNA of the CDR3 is TGTGCCAGCAGCTTATCCGGGGCAAACTCTGGAAACACCATATATTTT.

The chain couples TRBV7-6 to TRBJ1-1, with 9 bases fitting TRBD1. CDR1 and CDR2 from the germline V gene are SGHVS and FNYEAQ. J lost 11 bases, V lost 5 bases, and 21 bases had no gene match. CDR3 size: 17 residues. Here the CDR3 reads CASSPEGTGRIGFDAFF. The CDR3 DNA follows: TGTGCCAGCAGCCCAGAGGGGACAGGGCGGATTGGTTTTGATGCTTTCTTT.

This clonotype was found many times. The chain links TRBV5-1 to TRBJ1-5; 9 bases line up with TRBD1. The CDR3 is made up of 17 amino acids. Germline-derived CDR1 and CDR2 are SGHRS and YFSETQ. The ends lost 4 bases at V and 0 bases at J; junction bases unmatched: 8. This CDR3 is CASSPRDRVTSNQPQHF. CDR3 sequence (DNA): TGCGCCAGCAGCCCCCGGGACAGGGTTACTAGCAATCAGCCCCAGCATTTT.

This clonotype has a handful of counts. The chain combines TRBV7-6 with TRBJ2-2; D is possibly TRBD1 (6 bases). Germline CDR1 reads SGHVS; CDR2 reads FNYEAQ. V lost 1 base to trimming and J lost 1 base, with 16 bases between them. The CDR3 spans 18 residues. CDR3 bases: TGTGCCAGCAGCTTAGAGGCCAGGGGATACCAGAACACCGGGGAGCTGTTTTTT. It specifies CASSLEARGYQNTGELFF.

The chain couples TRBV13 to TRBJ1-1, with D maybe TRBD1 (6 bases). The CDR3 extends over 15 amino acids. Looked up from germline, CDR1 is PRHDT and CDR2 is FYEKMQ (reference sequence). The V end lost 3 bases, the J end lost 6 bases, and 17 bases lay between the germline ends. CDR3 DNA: TGTGCCAGCAGCTTCCGGGACAAAGGACATTCTGAAGCTTTCTTT. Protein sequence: CASSFRDKGHSEAFF.

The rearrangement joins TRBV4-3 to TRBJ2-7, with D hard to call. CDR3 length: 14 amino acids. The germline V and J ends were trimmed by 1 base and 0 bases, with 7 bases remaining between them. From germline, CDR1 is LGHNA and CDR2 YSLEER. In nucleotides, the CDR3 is TGCGCCAGCAGCCAAGGTCGGACCTCCTACGAGCAGTACTTC. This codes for CASSQGRTSYEQYF.

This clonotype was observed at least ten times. The CDR3 DNA follows: TGTGCCAGCAGTTACTCGGGGGACTCTGATTCACCCCTCCACTTT. Amino acids: CASSYSGDSDSPLHF. The rearrangement uses TRBV6-6 and TRBJ1-6; D is possibly TRBD1 (5 bases). V was clipped by 0 bases and J by 8 bases, with 11 bases between them. Germline CDR1 is MNHNY and CDR2 is SVGAGI (reference sequence). The CDR3 contains 15 residues.

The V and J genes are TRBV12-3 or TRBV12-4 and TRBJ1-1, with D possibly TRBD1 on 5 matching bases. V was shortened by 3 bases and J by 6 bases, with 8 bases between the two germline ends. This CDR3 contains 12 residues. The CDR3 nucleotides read TGTGCCAGCAGTTTTATGGGACCTGAAGCTTTCTTT. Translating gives CASSFMGPEAFF.

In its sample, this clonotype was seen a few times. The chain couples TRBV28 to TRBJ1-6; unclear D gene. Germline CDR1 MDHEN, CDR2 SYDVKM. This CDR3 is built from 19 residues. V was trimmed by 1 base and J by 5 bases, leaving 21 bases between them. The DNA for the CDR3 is TGTGCCAGCAGTTTATTTGCATTGGGCGGCCGACTGAATAATTCACCCCTCCACTTT. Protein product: CASSLFALGGRLNNSPLHF. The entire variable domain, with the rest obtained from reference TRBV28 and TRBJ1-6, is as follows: DVKVTQSSRYLVKRTGEKVFLECVQDMDHENMFWYRQDPGLGLRLIYFSYDVKMKEKGDIPEGYSVSREKKERFSLILESASTNQTSMYLCASSLFALGGRLNNSPLHFGNGTRLTVT.